This is a list of T cell receptor beta chains from one sample in a study of blood T cells in healthy people across ages. A single record per CDR3 protein comes from TCRdb applying MiXCR to the 5' RACE reads. Here the sample spans about 900,000 distinct CDR3 sequences, about 59% being singletons. Sequencing was done on a sample of blood. The receptors were gathered from a man aged 25-40 years in good health. Both conserved end residues are part of each CDR3. D genes are given only for firm matches. The size entry is marked missing in some rows and otherwise reads once, few, many or a size class.

once | TRBJ2-5 | TRBV15 | TRBD2 | 15 | CATSRGTSAQETQYF | TGTGCCACCAGCAGGGGGACTAGCGCGCAAGAGACCCAGTACTTC
. | TRBJ1-1 | TRBV15 | TRBD1 | 15 | CATSSIETGDTEAFF | TGTGCCACCAGCTCAATAGAAACAGGGGACACTGAAGCTTTCTTT
. | TRBJ1-2 | TRBV28 | . | 14 | CASIPHQPNYGYTF | TGTGCCAGCATCCCCCACCAGCCTAACTATGGCTACACCTTC
few | TRBJ2-5 | TRBV29-1 | . | 11 | CSVPDGETQYF | TGCAGCGTTCCGGACGGGGAGACCCAGTACTTC
few | TRBJ2-5 | TRBV12-3/TRBV12-4 | . | 11 | CASTPQETQYF | TGTGCCAGCACCCCCCAGGAGACCCAGTACTTC
. | TRBJ2-5 | TRBV20-1 | . | 13 | CSAPERGTETQYF | TGCAGTGCCCCGGAGAGGGGGACGGAGACCCAGTACTTC
few | TRBJ2-1 | TRBV4-3 | TRBD2 | 15 | CASSQVQREDNEQFF | TGCGCCAGCAGCCAAGTGCAGCGGGAGGACAATGAGCAGTTCTTC
. | TRBJ2-5 | TRBV5-1 | . | 13 | CASSWLFQETQYF | TGCGCCAGCAGCTGGCTATTTCAAGAGACCCAGTACTTC
once | TRBJ2-3 | TRBV20-1 | TRBD2 | 14 | CSAARLAERGTQYF | TGCAGTGCCGCTCGACTAGCGGAGAGGGGTACGCAGTATTTT
. | TRBJ2-4 | TRBV21-1 | . | 14 | CASSKHLAKNIQYF | TGTGCCAGCAGCAAACACCTAGCCAAAAACATTCAGTACTTC
. | TRBJ2-3 | TRBV24-1 | TRBD1 | 15 | CATSDRDRASDTQYF | TGTGCCACCAGTGACCGGGACAGGGCTTCAGATACGCAGTATTTT
. | TRBJ2-7 | TRBV5-5 | TRBD1 | 14 | CASSGLTGTYEQYF | TGTGCCAGCAGCGGGCTGACAGGGACCTACGAGCAGTACTTC
. | TRBJ2-5 | TRBV3-1 | . | 13 | CASSQWRQETQYF | TGTGCCAGCAGCCAATGGAGACAAGAGACCCAGTACTTC
. | TRBJ2-1 | TRBV5-1 | . | 13 | CASSVPSMDEQFF | TGCGCCAGCAGCGTGCCGAGTATGGATGAGCAGTTCTTC
. | TRBJ2-3 | TRBV7-8 | TRBD2 | 18 | CASSFRLAGALFTDTQYF | TGTGCCAGCAGCTTCCGTCTAGCGGGGGCTTTATTCACAGATACGCAGTATTTT
. | TRBJ2-3 | TRBV7-9 | . | 14 | CASSLPWGTDTQYF | TGTGCCAGCAGCCTACCGTGGGGAACAGATACGCAGTATTTT
. | TRBJ2-3 | TRBV4-3 | TRBD2 | 15 | CASSPSVAGTDTQYF | TGCGCCAGCAGCCCATCTGTAGCGGGAACAGATACGCAGTATTTT
few | TRBJ2-3 | TRBV29-1 | TRBD2 | 14 | CSVDVAGGSDTQYF | TGCAGCGTTGACGTAGCGGGGGGGTCAGATACGCAGTATTTT
. | TRBJ2-5 | TRBV20-1 | . | 13 | CSAREGQGETQYF | TGCAGTGCTAGAGAGGGTCAGGGTGAGACCCAGTACTTC
. | TRBJ1-2 | TRBV20-1 | . | 12 | CSAAGPNYGYTF | TGCAGTGCTGCAGGTCCCAACTATGGCTACACCTTC
few | TRBJ1-2 | TRBV6-1 | . | 14 | CASSEGAASYGYTF | TGTGCCAGCAGTGAAGGGGCGGCCTCCTATGGCTACACCTTC
few | TRBJ1-5 | TRBV5-1 | TRBD1 | 16 | CASSLESGQGNQPQHF | TGCGCCAGCAGCTTGGAATCGGGACAGGGCAATCAGCCCCAGCATTTT
. | TRBJ2-3 | TRBV5-6 | . | 16 | CASSRGADRWLGTQYF | TGTGCCAGCAGCCGCGGGGCGGACAGGTGGTTAGGTACGCAGTATTTT
many | TRBJ1-5 | TRBV4-3 | . | 17 | CASSQGIGGRLDQPQHF | TGCGCCAGCAGCCAAGGCATCGGGGGGCGGTTGGATCAGCCCCAGCATTTT
once | TRBJ2-1 | TRBV9 | TRBD2 | 17 | CASSEGLAGGRYNEQFF | TGTGCCAGCAGTGAGGGACTAGCGGGGGGGCGTTACAATGAGCAGTTCTTC
many | TRBJ2-1 | TRBV6-2/TRBV6-3 | TRBD2 | 16 | CASRGGRTSGLDEQFF | TGTGCCAGCAGAGGGGGGAGGACTAGCGGTTTGGATGAGCAGTTCTTC
. | TRBJ2-5 | TRBV4-2 | . | 17 | CASSQERWGGEGETQYF | TGTGCCAGCAGCCAAGAGCGCTGGGGGGGCGAAGGAGAGACCCAGTACTTC
. | TRBJ2-1 | TRBV4-3 | . | 15 | CASSQELGRGNEQFF | TGCGCCAGCAGCCAAGAGCTAGGTCGGGGGAATGAGCAGTTCTTC
. | TRBJ2-1 | TRBV9 | TRBD2 | 15 | CASRMTSGGPNEQFF | TGTGCCAGCAGAATGACTAGCGGGGGGCCGAATGAGCAGTTCTTC
. | TRBJ2-4 | TRBV28 | . | 14 | CAAGTPRMKNIQYF | TGTGCCGCAGGGACACCCCGGATGAAAAACATTCAGTACTTC
. | TRBJ2-5 | TRBV10-3 | TRBD2 | 13 | CAIRRGEGETQYF | TGTGCCATCAGGCGGGGGGAAGGAGAGACCCAGTACTTC
. | TRBJ2-7 | TRBV9 | . | 15 | CASSVDEGPAYEQYF | TGTGCCAGCAGCGTAGACGAGGGGCCAGCCTACGAGCAGTACTTC
. | TRBJ2-7 | TRBV2 | . | 11 | CASTYRAEQYF | TGTGCCAGCACCTACAGGGCCGAGCAGTACTTC
few | TRBJ2-4 | TRBV28 | TRBD2 | 18 | CASSSGAGGRLAKNIQYF | TGTGCCAGCAGTAGCGGAGCGGGGGGAAGACTAGCCAAAAACATTCAGTACTTC
. | TRBJ2-7 | TRBV4-3 | . | 16 | CASSQGQSLRSYEQYF | TGCGCCAGCAGCCAAGGGCAGTCCCTTAGGTCCTACGAGCAGTACTTC
. | TRBJ2-3 | TRBV12-3/TRBV12-4 | . | 14 | CASRVREGTNTQYF | TGTGCCAGCAGAGTGAGAGAGGGCACGAATACGCAGTATTTT
once | TRBJ2-7 | TRBV15 | . | 15 | CATSRDEGSTYEQYF | TGTGCCACCAGCAGAGATGAAGGATCAACCTACGAGCAGTACTTC